The 29 T cell receptor beta chains reported below all come from one sample, sequenced in a study of CD8 T cells in ankylosing spondylitis. In TCRdb, the 5' RACE reads were re-called with MiXCR into one record per CDR3 protein. Altogether about 360,000 distinct CDR3 sequences are present, approximately 20% being singletons, with the ten largest covering roughly 13%. What was sequenced was blood, either unsorted or a sorted T cell fraction (not recorded which). These receptors all stem from a male donor with ankylosing spondylitis or in good health (not recorded which).

The V gene is TRBV12-3 or TRBV12-4, the J gene TRBJ2-5; tentatively, D is TRBD1 (6 bases). Trimming took off 4 bases at V and 0 bases at J, with 12 bases between the two ends. The CDR3 runs 15 residues. CDR3 loop: CASSSPQGYQETQYF. CDR3 nucleotides: TGTGCCAGCAGTTCGCCACAGGGTTACCAAGAGACCCAGTACTTC.

The V and J genes are TRBV6-1 and TRBJ1-4; D remains ambiguous. Trimming removed 3 bases at V and 7 bases at J, with 12 bases between. The germline CDR1 and CDR2 sequences are MNHNS and SASEGT. CDR3 length equals 14 residues. The DNA of the CDR3 is TGTGCCAGCAGTGAGCTACAGTCATCTGAAAAACTGTTTTTT. Translated: CASSELQSSEKLFF.

The chain carries TRBV29-1 and TRBJ2-4, with 11 bases lining up with TRBD2. There are 12 residues in the CDR3. CDR1 and CDR2 (germline): SQVTM, ANQGSEA. V trimming: 7 bases; J trimming: 7 bases; junction bases outside the gene matches: 3. CDR3 nucleotides: TGCAGCGCTGGGACTAGCGGCAACATTCAGTACTTC. Translating gives CSAGTSGNIQYF.

This clonotype was found a few times. The chain combines TRBV7-9 with TRBJ2-7; 9 bases line up with TRBD1. The CDR3 is made up of 15 amino acids. V shed 5 bases and J 5 bases; nucleotides not matched to a gene: 10. Germline V lookup: CDR1 SEHNR, CDR2 FQNEAQ (reference sequence). The CDR3 bases are TGTGCCAGCAGCGGATTTAGGGACAGGGTCCACGAGCAGTACTTC. Protein: CASSGFRDRVHEQYF.

The chain employs TRBV7-9 and TRBJ2-3; TRBD1 matches at 7 bases. The V gene's germline CDR1 is SEHNR and CDR2 FQNEAQ (reference sequence). This CDR3 is 14 amino acids long. The J segment lost 5 bases and the V segment lost 4 bases, leaving 6 bases of the junction unmatched. The CDR3 DNA is TGTGCCAGCAGCTCCCGCGACAGGGTAGATACGCAGTATTTT. It codes for CASSSRDRVDTQYF.

The gene calls are TRBV6-1 and TRBJ2-1, with D unclear. Germline CDR1 reads MNHNS; CDR2 reads SASEGT. V lost 2 bases, J lost 9 bases, and 11 bases lay in between. There are 13 residues in the CDR3. CDR3 region: CASSETPSGEQFF. As DNA, the CDR3 is TGTGCCAGCAGTGAAACGCCCTCGGGTGAGCAGTTCTTC.

In this sample, this clonotype turned up a few times. J is TRBJ2-7 and V is TRBV9; 12 nucleotides align to TRBD1. J gave up 6 bases and V 2 bases, and 15 bases lay outside the gene matches. This CDR3 has 18 amino acids. Looked up from germline, CDR1 is SGDLS and CDR2 is YYNGEE. CDR3 DNA sequence: TGTGCCAGCAGCGTCTCCGGGACAGGGGGCATTTTAGGGCTCGAGCAGTACTTC. It specifies CASSVSGTGGILGLEQYF.

This rearrangement joins TRBV7-6 to TRBJ2-2, with 8 bases matching TRBD1. CDR3 length equals 14 residues. V shed 5 bases, J shed 6 bases, and the junction held 5 bases outside the gene matches. The germline V gene has CDR1 SGHVS and CDR2 FNYEAQ. CDR3 in amino acids: CASSADRVSGELFF. CDR3 sequence (DNA): TGTGCCAGCAGCGCGGACAGGGTATCCGGGGAGCTGTTTTTT.

There are a few counts of this clonotype. The V call is TRBV7-9, the J call TRBJ2-5; D is unclear. This CDR3 comprises 15 residues. Deletions cut 1 base from V and 2 bases from J, with 11 bases between. Germline loops: CDR1 SEHNR, CDR2 FQNEAQ (reference sequence). The CDR3 region is CASSLVGGSQETQYF. CDR3 in DNA: TGTGCCAGCAGCTTAGTTGGTGGTTCTCAAGAGACCCAGTACTTC.

V and J are TRBV12-3 or TRBV12-4 and TRBJ2-3; D is uncertain. The CDR3 sequence is 12 residues long. Trimming took 4 bases from V and 6 from J, leaving 8 bases between them. For the CDR3, the DNA is TGTGCCAGCAGTTCGGCGGAGGATACGCAGTATTTT. It yields the protein CASSSAEDTQYF.

This clonotype was counted a few times. The chain links TRBV5-5 to TRBJ2-5; 8 bases match TRBD2. This CDR3 region has 17 residues. Trimming removed 1 base from V and 2 bases from J; junction bases left unmatched: 10. Germline V gene data show CDR1 as SGHKS and CDR2 as YYEKEE (reference sequence). This CDR3 reads CASSLNLRTSLQETQYF. In DNA form, the CDR3 reads TGTGCCAGCAGCTTGAATTTGAGGACTAGCCTACAAGAGACCCAGTACTTC.

J is TRBJ2-2 and V is TRBV7-9; TRBD1 might be the D (5 bases). The V gene lost 4 bases and the J gene lost 4 bases, with 16 bases spanning the gap. This CDR3 has 16 amino acids. Germline loops: CDR1 SEHNR, CDR2 FQNEAQ (reference sequence). The CDR3 nucleotides are TGTGCCAGCAGCTCTACAATCCAGGGCGGCACCGGGGAGCTGTTTTTT. Residues: CASSSTIQGGTGELFF. Full variable domain (outside the CDR3, taken from reference TRBV7-9 and TRBJ2-2): DTGVSQNPRHKITKRGQNVTFRCDPISEHNRLYWYRQTLGQGPEFLTYFQNEAQLEKSRLLSDRFSAERPKGSFSTLEIQRTEQGDSAMYLCASSSTIQGGTGELFFGEGSRLTVL.

The sample holds a few counts of this clonotype. The chain links TRBV7-9 to TRBJ2-1; maybe TRBD1 (7 bases). The V end was cut by 3 bases, the J end by 4 bases, with 16 bases between. The CDR3 extends over 16 amino acids. Germline values: CDR1 SEHNR, CDR2 FQNEAQ (reference sequence). CDR3: CASSLEGAPPYNEQFF. DNA of the CDR3: TGTGCCAGCAGCTTGGAGGGGGCCCCCCCTTACAATGAGCAGTTCTTC.

The rearrangement uses TRBV5-6 and TRBJ2-7; TRBD2 aligns across 8 bases. Germline CDR1 SGHDT, CDR2 YYEEEE. This CDR3 contains 15 residues. Trimming cost V 4 bases and J 3 bases; bases outside gene matches: 9. CDR3 amino acids: CASSPDPAGGYEQYF. CDR3 coding DNA: TGTGCCAGCAGCCCGGATCCGGCGGGGGGCTACGAGCAGTACTTC.

This clonotype came up a few times. This rearrangement joins TRBV29-1 to TRBJ2-1; a weak D match, TRBD1 (5 bases). The germline CDR1 and CDR2 sequences are SQVTM and ANQGSEA. This CDR3 spans 12 amino acids. V lost 1 base, J lost 9 bases, and 10 bases lay in between. CDR3 sequence reads: CSVEGLGAEQFF. As DNA, the CDR3 is TGCAGCGTTGAAGGCCTAGGGGCTGAGCAGTTCTTC.

This clonotype was counted only a few times. The CDR3 sequence: CASSESQTDTQYF. The DNA for the CDR3 is TGCGCCAGCAGTGAGTCGCAAACAGATACGCAGTATTTT. The rearrangement joins TRBV10-2 to TRBJ2-3; D remains ambiguous. Germline V CDR1 and CDR2: WSHSY, SAAADI. The CDR3 has 13 residues. V was shortened by 0 bases and J by 3 bases, with 4 bases between the two germline ends.

The V call is TRBV7-2, the J call TRBJ2-1; D may correspond to TRBD1 or TRBD2 (5 bases each). Germline V CDR1 and CDR2: SGHTA, FQGNSA. Trimming cost V 7 bases and J 3 bases, with 10 bases left between them. CDR3 size: 13 residues. CDR3 bases: TGTGCCAGCATGGGGGAAATCTACAATGAGCAGTTCTTC. It is translated as CASMGEIYNEQFF.

In its sample, this clonotype was seen a few times. The chain joins TRBV12-5 to TRBJ2-1; no definite D call. This CDR3 is built from 14 residues. Per germline, CDR1 LGHNT and CDR2 FRNRAP. V gave up 6 bases and J gave up 4 bases, with 13 bases separating them. The CDR3 loop is CASGLGIGYNEQFF. The CDR3 DNA reads as TGTGCTAGTGGGTTAGGGATTGGGTACAATGAGCAGTTCTTC.

The V call is TRBV4-1, the J call TRBJ1-2; a possible D gene is TRBD1 (5 bases). With 1 base removed from V and 6 bases from J, the gap between germline ends came to 9 bases. This CDR3 contains 13 residues. Per the germline V gene, CDR1 is MGHRA and CDR2 is YSYEKL. CDR3 residues: CASSQVATDGYTF. The CDR3 region has the DNA TGCGCCAGCAGCCAAGTTGCGACAGATGGCTACACCTTC.

The chain combines TRBV4-1 with TRBJ2-2; no firm D call. The length of the CDR3 is 13 residues. The germline gives CDR1 MGHRA, CDR2 YSYEKL. The V and J ends lost 0 bases and 3 bases respectively, with 2 bases between them. In DNA, the CDR3 is TGCGCCAGCAGCCAAGACCACACCGGGGAGCTGTTTTTT. Protein: CASSQDHTGELFF.

This clonotype was detected a few times. The chain employs TRBV4-1 and TRBJ1-3; no clear D. The V end lost 0 bases, the J end lost 8 bases, and 14 bases lay between the germline ends. CDR1 is MGHRA and CDR2 is YSYEKL in the germline V gene. The length of the CDR3 is 15 residues. The DNA of the CDR3 is TGCGCCAGCAGCCAAGATATGGGCCAGGAGTACACCATATATTTT. It specifies CASSQDMGQEYTIYF.

A few counts support this clonotype. V is TRBV6-1 and J is TRBJ2-7; TRBD2 matches at 7 bases. Germline V gene sequence: CDR1 MNHNS, CDR2 SASEGT. CDR3 length: 15 amino acids. V lost 7 bases and J lost 0; bases outside the gene matches: 9. The CDR3: CASTGGSLSSYEQYF. CDR3 nucleotide sequence: TGTGCCAGCACCGGGGGGAGCTTATCCTCCTACGAGCAGTACTTC.

The chain is built from TRBV2 and TRBJ2-7, with D possibly being TRBD2 (6 bases). CDR3 length: 14 residues. Trimming took off 5 bases at V and 2 bases at J, with 13 bases between the two ends. Germline assignment: CDR1 SNHLY and CDR2 FYNNEI. The CDR3 loop is CASSRRGGTYEQYF. The CDR3 DNA follows: TGTGCCAGCAGTCGGAGGGGTGGGACCTACGAGCAGTACTTC.

The table lists this clonotype with a few counts. The chain links TRBV5-5 to TRBJ1-4; no firm D call. The CDR3 runs to 14 residues. Trimming took off 3 bases at V and 8 bases at J, with 14 bases between the two ends. CDR1 and CDR2 (germline): SGHKS, YYEKEE (reference sequence). The CDR3 coding sequence is TGTGCCAGCAGCTCGGACTTGCGCCTCGAAAAACTGTTTTTT. This encodes CASSSDLRLEKLFF.

J is TRBJ2-1 and V is TRBV9, with TRBD1 matching over 8 bases. The CDR3 loop spans 16 amino acids. The germline V gene encodes CDR1 SGDLS and CDR2 YYNGEE. The V gene end was trimmed by 4 bases and the J gene end by 2 bases; junction bases not matched to a gene: 8. The DNA for the CDR3 is TGTGCCAGCAGCCCCCGCCGACAGGGGCCCTACAATGAGCAGTTCTTC. It encodes CASSPRRQGPYNEQFF.

This clonotype was recorded once. This chain links TRBV6-5 with TRBJ2-2; TRBD1 matches 7 bases. Germline V gene data show CDR1 as MNHEY and CDR2 as SVGAGI. The V segment lost 4 bases and the J segment 3 bases; nucleotides outside the gene matches: 5. The CDR3 covers 15 residues. The CDR3 reads CASSSTGDDTGELFF. The CDR3 DNA is TGTGCCAGCAGTTCCACAGGGGACGACACCGGGGAGCTGTTTTTT.

This clonotype was detected only a few times. The V call is TRBV5-6, the J call TRBJ2-2; 8 bases are a match to TRBD1. With V trimmed by 4 bases and J by 6 bases, 8 bases remained unmatched. The CDR3 runs to 15 residues. Germline values: CDR1 SGHDT, CDR2 YYEEEE. DNA for the CDR3: TGTGCCAGCAGCGATGAAGACAGGGGCCCCGGGGAGCTGTTTTTT. Translation: CASSDEDRGPGELFF.

This clonotype appeared a few times. The chain combines TRBV29-1 with TRBJ2-7, with TRBD1 matching 10 bases. The CDR3 loop spans 15 amino acids. Germline CDR1 reads SQVTM; CDR2 reads ANQGSEA. The V segment lost 5 bases and the J segment 1 base; nucleotides outside the gene matches: 8. The CDR3 sequence is CSVRQGATPSYEQYF. DNA for the CDR3: TGCAGCGTTCGACAGGGGGCAACACCGTCCTACGAGCAGTACTTC.

The genes are TRBV29-1 and TRBJ1-4, with D hard to call. The CDR3 is made up of 16 amino acids. Germline values: CDR1 SQVTM, CDR2 ANQGSEA. Trimming stripped 1 base from V and 0 bases from J, with 12 bases between. The CDR3 loop reads CSVEGKGGATNEKLFF. CDR3 in DNA: TGCAGCGTTGAAGGGAAAGGCGGTGCAACTAATGAAAAACTGTTTTTT.